What follows describes a single T cell receptor beta chain. TCRdb ran MiXCR on the RT-PCR reads and lists one entry per CDR3 protein. This sample has roughly 940,000 distinct CDR3 sequences, with roughly 18% found just once. The data were taken from a study of patients and donors after allogeneic stem cell transplantation. The receptor's source is a human donor who was either an allogeneic HSCT recipient or a stem cell or donor lymphocyte infusion donor (not recorded which). It is not recorded whose cells these are; they may come from a transplant donor. The sample comprised blood, either unsorted or a sorted T cell fraction (not recorded which).

In nucleotides, the CDR3 is TGCAGTGCTAGTTACGGGACACACTCGAGCTCCTACAATGAGCAGTTCTTC. Translated, it gives CSASYGTHSSSYNEQFF. The genes are TRBV20-1 and TRBJ2-1; a weak D match, TRBD1 (6 bases). CDR3 length: 17 amino acids. Trimming cost V 3 bases and J 0 bases, with 18 bases left between them. Germline CDR1 reads DFQATT; CDR2 reads SNEGSKA (reference sequence).